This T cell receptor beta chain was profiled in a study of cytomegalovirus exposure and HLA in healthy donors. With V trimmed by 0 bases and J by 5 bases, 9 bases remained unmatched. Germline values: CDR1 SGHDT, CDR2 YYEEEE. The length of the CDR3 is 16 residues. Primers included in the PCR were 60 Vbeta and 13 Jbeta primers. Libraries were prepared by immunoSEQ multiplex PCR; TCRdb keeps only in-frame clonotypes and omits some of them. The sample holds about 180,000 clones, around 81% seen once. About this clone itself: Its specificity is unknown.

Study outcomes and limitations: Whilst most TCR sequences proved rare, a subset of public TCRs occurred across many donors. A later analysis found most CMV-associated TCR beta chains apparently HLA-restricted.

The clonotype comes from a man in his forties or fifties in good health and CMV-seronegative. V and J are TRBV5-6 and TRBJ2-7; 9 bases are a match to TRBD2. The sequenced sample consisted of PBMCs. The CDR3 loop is CASSLEGGRALDEQYF. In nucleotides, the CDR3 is TGTGCCAGCAGCTTGGAGGGCGGGAGGGCCTTGGACGAGCAGTACTTC.